This T cell receptor beta chain was documented in a study of T cells in localized non-small cell lung cancer. The sample holds a few counts of this clone. Its antigen is unidentified. The data were produced by immunoSEQ multiplex PCR, yet TCRdb's version contains in-frame clones alone and is incomplete. In the table there are about 64,000 clones, about four fifths of which are singletons. The study's findings and limits: Overall survival was longer when the density of T cells in the blood was higher. It remains possible that heterogeneity exists, since only one tumor region was sequenced. Adjacent lung held a median approximately 50 of the top 100 tumor clones. Adjacent uninvolved lung tissue had the highest T cell clonality, exceeding tumor.

Here the sequenced sample was PBMCs, taken before any cancer treatment. The receptor was isolated from a man between 40 and 70 years old with stage II lung adenocarcinoma.

The CDR3 DNA sequence: TGTGCCAGCAGCTTCCAGACAGGGGCCTCCTACGAGCAGTACTTC. Its translation is CASSFQTGASYEQYF. The chain carries TRBV7-2 and TRBJ2-7; 8 bases align to TRBD1. In germline, CDR1 is SGHTA, CDR2 FQGNSA. The CDR3 has 15 amino acids. Unmatched junction bases numbered 4, after V lost 3 bases and J lost 0 bases.